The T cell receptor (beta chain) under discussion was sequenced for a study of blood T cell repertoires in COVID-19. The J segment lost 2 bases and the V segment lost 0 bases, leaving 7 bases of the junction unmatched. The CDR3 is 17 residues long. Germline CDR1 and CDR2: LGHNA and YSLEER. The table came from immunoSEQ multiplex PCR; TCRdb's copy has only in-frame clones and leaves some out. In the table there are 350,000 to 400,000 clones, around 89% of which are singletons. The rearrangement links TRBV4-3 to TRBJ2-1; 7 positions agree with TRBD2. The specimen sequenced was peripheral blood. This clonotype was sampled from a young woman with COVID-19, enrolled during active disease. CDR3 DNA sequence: TGCGCCAGCAGCCAAGAGCGGGCGGGAGAAGCCTACAATGAGCAGTTCTTC. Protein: CASSQERAGEAYNEQFF.